This T cell receptor beta chain was obtained from a study of blood T cell repertoires in COVID-19. The wider study: Sites in the United States, Italy and Spain provided acute and convalescent COVID-19 samples. PBMCs, B-cell-depleted T cells, or T cells provided the cDNA or gDNA that made up the material.

Per the authors' pipeline: The assay estimated nucleated cells by amplifying reference gene primers. The method was immunoSEQ multiplex PCR; TCRdb's version includes in-frame clones alone and lacks a portion of them. The V and J calls and clone size come from that table; D and trimming were worked out from the DNA. The sample includes approximately 170,000 clones, about 85% seen only once; the top ten take around 6.9%. The CDR3 has 16 amino acids. Trimming removed 1 base from V and 1 base from J; junction bases left unmatched: 0. Germline V gives CDR1 SEHNR, CDR2 FQNEAQ (reference sequence). Worth noting for this clone: This specimen includes other DNA sequences encoding the same CDR3.

Seattle enrolled patients during active infection and tracked them longitudinally. Sequencing used peripheral blood. This TCR was sampled from an elderly man with COVID-19, enrolled during active disease. This chain links TRBV7-9 with TRBJ1-4; 10 bases agree with TRBD1. The DNA of the CDR3 is TGTGCCAGCAGCTTAGGGGACAGGGGAACTAATGAAAAACTGTTTTTT. It specifies CASSLGDRGTNEKLFF.